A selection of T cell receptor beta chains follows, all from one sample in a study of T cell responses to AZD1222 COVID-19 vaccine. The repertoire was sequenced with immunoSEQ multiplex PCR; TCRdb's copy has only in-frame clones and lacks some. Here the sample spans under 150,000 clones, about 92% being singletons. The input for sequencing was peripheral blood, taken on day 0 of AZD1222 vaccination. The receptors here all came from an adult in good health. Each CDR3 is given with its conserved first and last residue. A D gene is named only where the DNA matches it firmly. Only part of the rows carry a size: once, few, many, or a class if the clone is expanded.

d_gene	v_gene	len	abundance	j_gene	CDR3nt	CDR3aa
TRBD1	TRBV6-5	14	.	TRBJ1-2	TGTGCCAGCACCAGGACAGGGGTGGCCTATGGCTACACCTTC	CASTRTGVAYGYTF
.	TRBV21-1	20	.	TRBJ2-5	TGTGCCAGCAGCAAAGCCTCTGGGCCAAGAGCGGGTGGGGGTCTGGGGACCCAGTACTTC	CASSKASGPRAGGGLGTQYF
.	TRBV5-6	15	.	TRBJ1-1	TGTGCCAGCACTATATGGGGCCTCCCGGGCACTGAAGCTTTCTTT	CASTIWGLPGTEAFF
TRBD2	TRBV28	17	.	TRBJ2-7	TGTGCCAGCAAAATGGGACTAGCGGGAGCTGGCCCCCTGGAGCAGTACTTC	CASKMGLAGAGPLEQYF
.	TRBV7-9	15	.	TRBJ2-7	TGTGCCAGCAGCGATCCGGGAGCCAAGTCCTACGAGCAGTACTTC	CASSDPGAKSYEQYF
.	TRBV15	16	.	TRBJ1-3	TGTGCCACCAGCAGAGATTCTGTTTACCTGGGGAACACCATATATTTT	CATSRDSVYLGNTIYF
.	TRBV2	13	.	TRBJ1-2	TGTGCCAGCATGCAGGACAGCCTCCCTGGCTACACCTTC	CASMQDSLPGYTF
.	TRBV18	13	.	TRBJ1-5	TGTGCCAGCTCACCGGCGGGGGATCAGCCCCAGCATTTT	CASSPAGDQPQHF
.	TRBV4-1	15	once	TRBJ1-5	TGCGCCAGCAGCCAAGCAGGGGTTGGCAATCAGCCCCAGCATTTT	CASSQAGVGNQPQHF
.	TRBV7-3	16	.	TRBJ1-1	TGTGCCAGCAGCTTAACAGGCGGGGGCCAGGGCACTGAAGCTTTCTTT	CASSLTGGGQGTEAFF
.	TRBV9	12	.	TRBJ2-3	TGTGCCAGCAGCGTAGGGGCAGATACGCAGTATTTT	CASSVGADTQYF
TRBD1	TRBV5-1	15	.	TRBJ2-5	TGCGCCAGCAGCTTGGTCGGGGCAGGGGGAGAGACCCAGTACTTC	CASSLVGAGGETQYF
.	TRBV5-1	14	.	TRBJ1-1	TGCGCCAGCAGGTCCGGGACGGATAACACTGAAGCTTTCTTT	CASRSGTDNTEAFF
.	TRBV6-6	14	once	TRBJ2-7	TGTGCCAGCAGTGCCGGGACTCGAAGCTACGAGCAGTACTTC	CASSAGTRSYEQYF
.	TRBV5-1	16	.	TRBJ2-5	TGCGCCAGCAGCTTGAGGCGGGGACGAGACCAAGAGACCCAGTACTTC	CASSLRRGRDQETQYF
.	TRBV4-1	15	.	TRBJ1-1	TGCGCCAGCAGCCAAGTTTTGGGTTCGCGCACTGAAGCTTTCTTT	CASSQVLGSRTEAFF
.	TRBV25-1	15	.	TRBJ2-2	TGTGCCAGCTCAGGTACCGGGACGAACACCGGGGAGCTGTTTTTT	CASSGTGTNTGELFF
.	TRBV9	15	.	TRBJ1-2	TGTGCCAGCAGCACCCAAGCCTATCCAATTTATGGCTACACCTTC	CASSTQAYPIYGYTF
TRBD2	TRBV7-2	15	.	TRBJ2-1	TGTGCCAGCAGCTTGGTCAGCGGGAGTAACAATGAGCAGTTCTTC	CASSLVSGSNNEQFF
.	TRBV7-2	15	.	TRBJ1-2	TGTGCCAGCAGCAGGGAGACGGACTCCGCTTATGGCTACACCTTC	CASSRETDSAYGYTF
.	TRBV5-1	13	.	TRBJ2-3	TGCGCCAGCAGCTCCACCACCACAGATACGCAGTATTTT	CASSSTTTDTQYF
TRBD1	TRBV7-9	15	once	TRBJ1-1	TGTGCCAGCAGCTTACAGGGGGGGCTGAACACTGAAGCTTTCTTT	CASSLQGGLNTEAFF
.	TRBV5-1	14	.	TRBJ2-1	TGCGCCAGCAGCGTTCAGCATACCTACAATGAGCAGTTCTTC	CASSVQHTYNEQFF
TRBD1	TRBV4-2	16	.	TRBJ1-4	TGTGCCAGCAGCCCAGAACCGGGACAGCCCCATGAAAAACTGTTTTTT	CASSPEPGQPHEKLFF
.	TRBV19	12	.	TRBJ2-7	TGTGCCAGATCAGGGAGCTCCTACGAGCAGTACTTC	CARSGSSYEQYF
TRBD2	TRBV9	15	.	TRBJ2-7	TGTGCCAGCAGCAATAGCGGGATGTTCACCTACGAGCAGTACTTC	CASSNSGMFTYEQYF
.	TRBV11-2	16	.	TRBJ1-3	TGTGCCAGCAGCCTCCTGAAGGACTACTCTGGAAACACCATATATTTT	CASSLLKDYSGNTIYF
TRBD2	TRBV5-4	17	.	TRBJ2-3	TGTGCCAGCAGCTTGGGAAACGGACTAGCACCCACAGATACGCAGTATTTT	CASSLGNGLAPTDTQYF
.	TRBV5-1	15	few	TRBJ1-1	TGCGCCAGCAGCTTGGACGGCAGGCTGAACACTGAAGCTTTCTTT	CASSLDGRLNTEAFF
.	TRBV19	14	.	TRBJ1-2	TGTGCCAGTAGTTTAGGCAGGGTGCGCTATGGCTACACCTTC	CASSLGRVRYGYTF
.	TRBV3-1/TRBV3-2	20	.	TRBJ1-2	TGTGCCAGCAGCCAAGAAGTCGTGTCTCGGTCTTCACAGCGTAACTATGGCTACACCTTC	CASSQEVVSRSSQRNYGYTF
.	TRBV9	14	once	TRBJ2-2	TGTGCCAGCAGCACAGATGGGGGAACCGGGGAGCTGTTTTTT	CASSTDGGTGELFF
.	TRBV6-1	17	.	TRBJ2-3	TGTGCCAGCAGTGAAGCGCCGATCTCTTTCCGCACAGATACGCAGTATTTT	CASSEAPISFRTDTQYF
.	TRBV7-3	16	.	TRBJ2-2	TGTGCCAGCAGCTCGGTAGCGCCAGCGAACACCGGGGAGCTGTTTTTT	CASSSVAPANTGELFF
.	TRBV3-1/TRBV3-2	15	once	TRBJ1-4	TGTGCCAGCAGCCAAGTTGGGCAGAATAATGAAAAACTGTTTTTT	CASSQVGQNNEKLFF
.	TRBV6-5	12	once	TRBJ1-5	TGTGCCAGCAGGGACAGTAATCAGCCCCAGCATTTT	CASRDSNQPQHF
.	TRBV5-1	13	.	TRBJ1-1	TGCGCCAGCAGCACCGGGCCGAACACTGAAGCTTTCTTT	CASSTGPNTEAFF
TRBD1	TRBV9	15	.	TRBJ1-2	TGTGCCAGCAGCGCGTTGGGACAGGGGGCGGAAGGCTACACCTTC	CASSALGQGAEGYTF
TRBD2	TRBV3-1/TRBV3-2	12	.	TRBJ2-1	TGTGCCAGCAGCCAACTAGCGGGAGTCCCGTTCTTC	CASSQLAGVPFF
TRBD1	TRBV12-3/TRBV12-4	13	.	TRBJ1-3	TGTGCCAGCACTCTGGGACAGGGAAACACCATATATTTT	CASTLGQGNTIYF
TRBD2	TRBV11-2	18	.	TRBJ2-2	TGTGCCAGCATAGGGCGGTATATAGCGGGGGCCCTCACCGGGGAGCTGTTTTTT	CASIGRYIAGALTGELFF
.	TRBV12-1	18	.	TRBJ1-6	TGTGCCAGCAGCCAAACTCCCGACGAGAGCTCCTATAATTCACCCCTCCACTTT	CASSQTPDESSYNSPLHF
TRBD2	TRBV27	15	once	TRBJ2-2	TGTGCCAGCAGGAGGACTAGCTCCAACACCGGGGAGCTGTTTTTT	CASRRTSSNTGELFF
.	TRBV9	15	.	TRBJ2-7	TGTGCCAGCAGCGCGTATCACGGGACTTCCTACGAGCAGTACTTC	CASSAYHGTSYEQYF
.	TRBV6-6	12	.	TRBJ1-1	TGTGCCAGCAGTTACGGAGGCACTGAAGCTTTCTTT	CASSYGGTEAFF
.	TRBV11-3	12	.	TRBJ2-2	TGTGCCAGCAGCTCTTACACCGGGGAGCTGTTTTTT	CASSSYTGELFF
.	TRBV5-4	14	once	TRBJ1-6	TGTGCCAGCAGCTTGCAGGGAAGCAATTCACCCCTCCACTTT	CASSLQGSNSPLHF
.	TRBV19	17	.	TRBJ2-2	TGTGCCAGTAGTATAGGGTTGTCGACAAGGGACACCGGGGAGCTGTTTTTT	CASSIGLSTRDTGELFF
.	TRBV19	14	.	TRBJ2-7	TGTGCCAGTAGGACCCGGGACGGGTCCTACGAGCAGTACTTC	CASRTRDGSYEQYF
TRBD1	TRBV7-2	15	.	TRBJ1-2	TGTGCCAGCAGCTTAGAAATTAGGGGGCTCGGCGGCTACACCTTC	CASSLEIRGLGGYTF
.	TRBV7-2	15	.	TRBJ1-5	TGTGCCAGCAGCTTAGTCGACGGTAGCAATCAGCCCCAGCATTTT	CASSLVDGSNQPQHF
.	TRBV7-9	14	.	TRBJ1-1	TGTGCCAGCAGCTTAACATCAATGAACACTGAAGCTTTCTTT	CASSLTSMNTEAFF
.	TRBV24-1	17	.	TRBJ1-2	TGTGCCACCAGTGATTTAGGCAGGGAAGGACCTAACTATGGCTACACCTTC	CATSDLGREGPNYGYTF
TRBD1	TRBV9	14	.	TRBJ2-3	TGTGCCAGCAAGACAGGGCTTAGCACAGATACGCAGTATTTT	CASKTGLSTDTQYF
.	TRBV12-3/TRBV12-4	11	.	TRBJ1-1	TGTGCCAGCGCCAGGGGCACTGAAGCTTTCTTT	CASARGTEAFF